These T cell receptor beta chains were read from a single sample in a study of blood T cell repertoires in COVID-19. Profiling relied on immunoSEQ multiplex PCR, and the TCRdb table lists in-frame clones only, not all of them. The top ten clones hold less than 30% of a sample with around 25,000 clones, around 87% of them seen once. Sequencing used peripheral blood. The receptors originated from a human donor with active COVID-19. The donor label of this sample is uncertain. Both conserved end residues are part of each CDR3. Each record gives: V gene, D gene, clone size, J gene, CDR3 DNA, CDR3 protein. D genes are given only for firm matches. Size is stated for part of the rows, as once, few or many counts, or as a class when the clone is expanded.

v_gene: TRBV27; d_gene: .; abundance: few; j_gene: TRBJ2-7; CDR3nt: TGTGCCAGCAGGGGCCTCTCCTACGAGCAGTACTTC; CDR3aa: CASRGLSYEQYF
v_gene: TRBV29-1; d_gene: TRBD2; abundance: .; j_gene: TRBJ2-3; CDR3nt: TGCAGCGCCCCTCTGGGAGGGGTAACTCGCACAGATACGCAGTATTTT; CDR3aa: CSAPLGGVTRTDTQYF
v_gene: TRBV6-5; d_gene: TRBD1; abundance: once; j_gene: TRBJ1-2; CDR3nt: TGTGCCTCTCAGGGGGATTCGAGCTATGGCTACACCTTC; CDR3aa: CASQGDSSYGYTF
v_gene: TRBV10-3; d_gene: .; abundance: .; j_gene: TRBJ1-2; CDR3nt: TGTGCCATCGGACGGGACACGGGTAACTATGGCTACACCTTC; CDR3aa: CAIGRDTGNYGYTF
v_gene: TRBV19; d_gene: TRBD1; abundance: .; j_gene: TRBJ2-7; CDR3nt: TGTGCCAGTAGTATAGACCTAGGGACAGCCCAGACGAATTTC; CDR3aa: CASSIDLGTAQTNF
v_gene: TRBV28; d_gene: TRBD1; abundance: .; j_gene: TRBJ1-3; CDR3nt: TGTGCCAGCACCTTGGGCAGGGGGCACTCTGGAAACACCATATATTTT; CDR3aa: CASTLGRGHSGNTIYF
v_gene: TRBV19; d_gene: TRBD1; abundance: .; j_gene: TRBJ2-5; CDR3nt: TGTGCCAGTAGTAGGGACAGGGTCGAAGAGACCCAGTACTTC; CDR3aa: CASSRDRVEETQYF
v_gene: TRBV7-3; d_gene: .; abundance: .; j_gene: TRBJ1-1; CDR3nt: TGTGCCAGCAGCCGACAGGTGAACACTGAAGCTTTCTTT; CDR3aa: CASSRQVNTEAFF
v_gene: TRBV7-2; d_gene: TRBD1; abundance: .; j_gene: TRBJ1-5; CDR3nt: TGTGCCAGCAGCTGGAGGGGGCTTGGCAATCAGCCCCAGCATTTT; CDR3aa: CASSWRGLGNQPQHF
v_gene: TRBV5-1; d_gene: .; abundance: .; j_gene: TRBJ2-7; CDR3nt: TGCGCCAGCAGCTTGGTGGGCAGCCCATACGAGCAGTACTTC; CDR3aa: CASSLVGSPYEQYF
v_gene: TRBV9; d_gene: .; abundance: .; j_gene: TRBJ2-2; CDR3nt: TGTGCCAGCAGCGTAAGCGGTGGCGGGGAGCTGTTTTTT; CDR3aa: CASSVSGGGELFF
v_gene: TRBV29-1; d_gene: .; abundance: .; j_gene: TRBJ2-3; CDR3nt: TGCAGCGTTGACTGGACTGGAAGAGATACGCAGTATTTT; CDR3aa: CSVDWTGRDTQYF
v_gene: TRBV9; d_gene: .; abundance: once; j_gene: TRBJ1-1; CDR3nt: TGTGCCAGCAGCGTAGATGGCAGGGCGAACACTGAAGCTTTCTTT; CDR3aa: CASSVDGRANTEAFF
v_gene: TRBV7-3; d_gene: TRBD1; abundance: .; j_gene: TRBJ2-1; CDR3nt: TGTGCCAGCAGCCCTGGGACAGGGTCCCATGAGCAGTTCTTC; CDR3aa: CASSPGTGSHEQFF
v_gene: TRBV10-3; d_gene: TRBD1; abundance: .; j_gene: TRBJ2-1; CDR3nt: TGTGCCATCAGTGAGTCCGGGACAGGGTTTACTGAGCAGTTCTTC; CDR3aa: CAISESGTGFTEQFF
v_gene: TRBV6-5; d_gene: .; abundance: .; j_gene: TRBJ2-3; CDR3nt: TGTGCCAGCAGTTACGGGGAAGGGGCTGATACGCAGTATTTT; CDR3aa: CASSYGEGADTQYF
v_gene: TRBV15; d_gene: .; abundance: .; j_gene: TRBJ2-6; CDR3nt: TGTGCCACCAGCAGATTTGGAGCGTCTGGGGCCAACGTCCTGACTTTC; CDR3aa: CATSRFGASGANVLTF
v_gene: TRBV7-3; d_gene: .; abundance: .; j_gene: TRBJ2-1; CDR3nt: TGTGCCAGCAGCTTATCTAGCGCCCCTAGGCACAATGAGCAGTTCTTC; CDR3aa: CASSLSSAPRHNEQFF
v_gene: TRBV5-1; d_gene: TRBD2; abundance: .; j_gene: TRBJ2-7; CDR3nt: TGCGCCAGCAAGTTGGGGGAGGGCCCCTACGAGCAGTACTTC; CDR3aa: CASKLGEGPYEQYF
v_gene: TRBV29-1; d_gene: TRBD1; abundance: .; j_gene: TRBJ1-1; CDR3nt: TGCAGCGTTGAAAGGGGGCGCGGGGGGACTGAAGCTTTCTTT; CDR3aa: CSVERGRGGTEAFF
v_gene: TRBV4-1; d_gene: .; abundance: .; j_gene: TRBJ1-5; CDR3nt: TGCGCCAGCAGCCAAATAATTTCATCAGGCTCCAATCAGCCCCAGCATTTT; CDR3aa: CASSQIISSGSNQPQHF
v_gene: TRBV19; d_gene: TRBD2; abundance: .; j_gene: TRBJ2-1; CDR3nt: TGTGCCAGTACCGTACTAGCGGGGACCGACAATGAGCAGTTCTTC; CDR3aa: CASTVLAGTDNEQFF
v_gene: TRBV6-5; d_gene: TRBD1; abundance: .; j_gene: TRBJ1-2; CDR3nt: TGTGCCAGCAGTTCTCCGGACAGGGGATATGGCTACACCTTC; CDR3aa: CASSSPDRGYGYTF
v_gene: TRBV5-1; d_gene: .; abundance: .; j_gene: TRBJ2-7; CDR3nt: TGCGCCAGCAGCTTCGCCGGGACAAACGCCTACGAGCAGTACTTC; CDR3aa: CASSFAGTNAYEQYF
v_gene: TRBV6-5; d_gene: TRBD1; abundance: .; j_gene: TRBJ1-4; CDR3nt: TGTGCCAGCACCACCGGTGGGACAGGGAGGGAAAAACTGTTTTTT; CDR3aa: CASTTGGTGREKLFF
v_gene: TRBV6-6; d_gene: TRBD2; abundance: .; j_gene: TRBJ2-1; CDR3nt: TGTGCCAGCAGCCCGGGGACTAGCGGGGGCAATGAGCAGTTCTTC; CDR3aa: CASSPGTSGGNEQFF
v_gene: TRBV10-1; d_gene: .; abundance: .; j_gene: TRBJ2-1; CDR3nt: TGCGCCAGCAGTGAACCGGACAGTTACAATGAGCAGTTCTTC; CDR3aa: CASSEPDSYNEQFF
v_gene: TRBV12-3/TRBV12-4; d_gene: .; abundance: few; j_gene: TRBJ2-7; CDR3nt: TGTGCCAGCGCCTGGGGGGGCGGTGAGCAGTACTTC; CDR3aa: CASAWGGGEQYF
v_gene: TRBV11-2; d_gene: .; abundance: .; j_gene: TRBJ2-2; CDR3nt: TGTGCCAGCAGCTTACGGGAGACCGGGGAGCTGTTTTTT; CDR3aa: CASSLRETGELFF
v_gene: TRBV2; d_gene: TRBD2; abundance: .; j_gene: TRBJ2-3; CDR3nt: TGTGCCAGCAGTGAACCGGGACTAGGCACAGATACGCAGTATTTT; CDR3aa: CASSEPGLGTDTQYF
v_gene: TRBV6-4; d_gene: .; abundance: .; j_gene: TRBJ2-7; CDR3nt: TGTGCCAGCATTGTTGGGGGCATCTATTTGCTCGAGCAGTACTTC; CDR3aa: CASIVGGIYLLEQYF
v_gene: TRBV6-5; d_gene: TRBD1; abundance: .; j_gene: TRBJ2-1; CDR3nt: TGTGCCAGCAGTACCCGGGACAGGGAAGAGCAGTTCTTC; CDR3aa: CASSTRDREEQFF
v_gene: TRBV11-2; d_gene: TRBD2; abundance: few; j_gene: TRBJ2-7; CDR3nt: TGTGCCAGCAGCGTTGGCTCAGCGGGAGCTTACGAGCAGTACTTC; CDR3aa: CASSVGSAGAYEQYF
v_gene: TRBV7-9; d_gene: .; abundance: .; j_gene: TRBJ2-7; CDR3nt: TGTGCCAGCAGCTTAGTTACGGACGAGCAGTACTTC; CDR3aa: CASSLVTDEQYF
v_gene: TRBV3-1/TRBV3-2; d_gene: .; abundance: .; j_gene: TRBJ2-1; CDR3nt: TGTGCCAGCAGCCAACGGACTTCCCACAATGAGCAGTTCTTC; CDR3aa: CASSQRTSHNEQFF
v_gene: TRBV7-9; d_gene: TRBD2; abundance: .; j_gene: TRBJ2-1; CDR3nt: TGTGCCAGCAGCTTCCGGACTAGCGGGCAGGTCCTATCATACAATGAGCAGTTCTTC; CDR3aa: CASSFRTSGQVLSYNEQFF
v_gene: TRBV10-3; d_gene: .; abundance: once; j_gene: TRBJ2-1; CDR3nt: TGTGCCATCAGTTCATTAGCGGACCCGACCTCATACAATGAGCAGTTCTTC; CDR3aa: CAISSLADPTSYNEQFF
v_gene: TRBV5-4; d_gene: TRBD2; abundance: .; j_gene: TRBJ2-3; CDR3nt: TGTGCCAGCAGCCTTCGACTAGCTGTATCCACAGATACGCAGTATTTT; CDR3aa: CASSLRLAVSTDTQYF
v_gene: TRBV10-3; d_gene: TRBD2; abundance: .; j_gene: TRBJ2-3; CDR3nt: TGTGCCATCAGGGAAGCGGGGGGCACAGATACGCAGTATTTT; CDR3aa: CAIREAGGTDTQYF
v_gene: TRBV5-4; d_gene: TRBD2; abundance: .; j_gene: TRBJ2-2; CDR3nt: TGTGCCAGCAGCCCGGGACTAGCGGGAGCAGGTACCGGGGAGCTGTTTTTT; CDR3aa: CASSPGLAGAGTGELFF
v_gene: TRBV6-5; d_gene: .; abundance: .; j_gene: TRBJ2-1; CDR3nt: TGTGCCAGCAGTTACTCGACTTGGCGGGTTTTGGGTGAGCAGTTCTTC; CDR3aa: CASSYSTWRVLGEQFF
v_gene: TRBV19; d_gene: .; abundance: .; j_gene: TRBJ1-3; CDR3nt: TGTGCCAGTAGTATTGATCGGGGAAAGGGAAACACCATATATTTT; CDR3aa: CASSIDRGKGNTIYF
v_gene: TRBV28; d_gene: TRBD1; abundance: .; j_gene: TRBJ1-5; CDR3nt: TGTGCCAGCAGTTTATTGGGACAGGGGGTTCAGCCCCAGCATTTT; CDR3aa: CASSLLGQGVQPQHF
v_gene: TRBV29-1; d_gene: .; abundance: .; j_gene: TRBJ2-7; CDR3nt: TGCAGCGTTGCTACAGGGAGCTACGAGCAGTACTTC; CDR3aa: CSVATGSYEQYF
v_gene: TRBV10-1; d_gene: TRBD1; abundance: .; j_gene: TRBJ2-4; CDR3nt: TGCGCCAGCAGTGAGTCGACAGGGCCAAAAAACATTCAGTACTTC; CDR3aa: CASSESTGPKNIQYF
v_gene: TRBV6-5; d_gene: .; abundance: .; j_gene: TRBJ2-3; CDR3nt: TGTGCCAGCAGTTTGAAGTTAGGAGCAGATACGCAGTATTTT; CDR3aa: CASSLKLGADTQYF
v_gene: TRBV4-1; d_gene: .; abundance: .; j_gene: TRBJ2-7; CDR3nt: TGCGCCAGCAGCCAAGATAGGGGCCCAGGGGTCGAGCAGTACTTC; CDR3aa: CASSQDRGPGVEQYF
v_gene: TRBV4-3; d_gene: TRBD2; abundance: .; j_gene: TRBJ2-1; CDR3nt: TGCGCCAGCAGCCAAGGGACTAGCGGGAGGGGGTACAATGAGCAGTTCTTC; CDR3aa: CASSQGTSGRGYNEQFF
v_gene: TRBV11-2; d_gene: .; abundance: few; j_gene: TRBJ1-1; CDR3nt: TGTGCCAGCAGCCCGGGGGGGAGCACTGAAGCTTTCTTT; CDR3aa: CASSPGGSTEAFF
v_gene: TRBV6-1; d_gene: .; abundance: .; j_gene: TRBJ1-1; CDR3nt: TGTGCCAGCAGTGAACTGGGGGGAAACACTGAAGCTTTCTTT; CDR3aa: CASSELGGNTEAFF
v_gene: TRBV15; d_gene: TRBD1; abundance: .; j_gene: TRBJ2-5; CDR3nt: TGTGCCACCAGCAGACATGACAGGGATGAAGAGACCCAGTACTTC; CDR3aa: CATSRHDRDEETQYF
v_gene: TRBV4-1; d_gene: .; abundance: .; j_gene: TRBJ1-3; CDR3nt: TGCGCCAGCAGCCAAGATCTAGGGGCGCGTACTGGTGGAAACACCATATATTTT; CDR3aa: CASSQDLGARTGGNTIYF
v_gene: TRBV2; d_gene: TRBD1; abundance: .; j_gene: TRBJ1-2; CDR3nt: TGTGCCGGACAGGGTCGTCCCTATGGCTACACCTTC; CDR3aa: CAGQGRPYGYTF
v_gene: TRBV4-3; d_gene: .; abundance: .; j_gene: TRBJ2-3; CDR3nt: TGCGCCAGCAGCCAAGGGCTGGCAGATACGCAGTATTTT; CDR3aa: CASSQGLADTQYF
v_gene: TRBV5-5; d_gene: TRBD1; abundance: .; j_gene: TRBJ2-7; CDR3nt: TGTGCCAGCAGCTTGGTTCCGGGACAGGGGACCTACGAGCAGTACTTC; CDR3aa: CASSLVPGQGTYEQYF